This TCR beta chain was sequenced during a study of OX40 agonist ivuxolimab in advanced cancers. Regarding the complete study: The costimulatory receptor OX40 (CD134) was targeted by ivuxolimab, a fully human IgG2 agonistic monoclonal antibody. Intravenous ivuxolimab was administered to patients every 2 weeks at six dose levels: 0.01, 0.1, 0.3, 1.5, 3 and 10 mg/kg. Of the 50 to 55 dose-escalation patients, hepatocellular carcinoma was present in about 20, melanoma in approximately 15, renal cell carcinoma in 9 and head and neck cancer in 9. A male proportion of under 85% and a mean age of roughly 58 years, ranging from about 20 to 85, were recorded for the dose-escalation cohort. Prior anti-PD-1, anti-PD-L1 or anti-CTLA-4 therapy was permitted, and checkpoint inhibitors had been received by under 50% of dose-escalation patients. Partial responses occurred in three dose-escalation patients: two with cutaneous melanoma and one with hepatocellular carcinoma. The purpose of peripheral TCRbeta sequencing was to test whether ivuxolimab changed TCR sequence diversity and led to clonal T-cell expansion. The paper covers the monotherapy dose-escalation part of the phase I ivuxolimab trial, which included N = 52 patients. The study at large found these results: Low levels of normalized T-cell clonal expansion were also seen in some patients who did not respond. Which antigens the clonally expanded peripheral T cells were specific for was not determined. After ivuxolimab, more expanded clones were found on average in CD8+ T cells than in CD4+ T cells. At doses of 0.1 to 3.0 mg/kg, clonal expansion of both CD4+ and CD8+ blood T cells was observed from baseline to week 6. In the 0.1-3.0 mg/kg groups, partial responders had among the lowest normalized peripheral clonal expansion, particularly in CD8+ T cells.

Notes on this clone: It lacks a known antigen. No base quality values were provided; no much bigger clone lies one nucleotide off.

The germline V gene supplies CDR1 MNHEY and CDR2 SVGAGI. V is shortened by 5 bases, J by 0 bases, and the region joining them spans 11 bases. Including the terminal cysteine and phenylalanine, the CDR3 comprises 15 residues. The read is trimmed to its CDR3 DNA, 45 bases read in frame from base 1. The trial excluded patients who had a history of autoimmune disease or who were on systemic immunosuppression. In every dose cohort, peripheral blood was drawn for TCR sequencing at baseline, cycle 4 day 1, and cycle 7 day 1. Samples came from an open-label, multicenter, first-in-human phase I dose-escalation trial of ivuxolimab. Adults with locally advanced or metastatic melanoma, renal cell carcinoma, hepatocellular carcinoma or head and neck squamous cell carcinoma were enrolled in the trial. Before TCR sequencing, CD4+ T cells and CD8+ T cells from peripheral blood were sorted into separate populations.

Genomic DNA was isolated from the sorted cells so that the TCRbeta CDR3 region could be sequenced. TCRbeta CDR3 regions were sequenced using the immunoSEQ Assay. TCRdb obtained this table from immuneACCESS and retained in-frame rearrangements with V and J assigned. These tables miss some clones; where compared with another copy, unresolved V genes account for less than half of the shortfall, and the remainder is unexplained. For this sample there are tens of thousands of clones; around 93% appear just once. The top ten clonotypes cover about 28% of the sample. The TCR sequence derives from an adult with an advanced solid tumor such as melanoma, head and neck, liver or kidney cancer. In this chain, TRBV6-5 is recombined with TRBJ2-1; the D segment may tentatively be TRBD1 or TRBD2, each giving 5 matched bases. The starting material was CD4+ or CD8+ T cells sorted from blood, obtained in a trial of the OX40 agonist ivuxolimab. This receptor has the CDR3 CASSKTGASYNEQFF. The DNA sequence follows: TGTGCCAGCAGTAAGACCGGGGCCTCCTACAATGAGCAGTTCTTC.